The clone carrying this TCR beta chain was seen a few times. This sample was taken from a study of blood T cell repertoires in COVID-19. On the study more broadly: Italy, Spain and the United States were the sources of the convalescent and acute COVID-19 samples. Sources were T cells, B-cell-depleted T cells, or PBMCs; the material itself was cDNA or gDNA.

Authors' processing steps: It was from reference gene primer amplification that nucleated cell counts were estimated. Clones were read by immunoSEQ multiplex PCR, and TCRdb kept only the in-frame ones, dropping some. That table furnishes V, J and clone size, whereas the DNA furnished D and trimming. This table has roughly 140,000 clones, over 75% appearing once. The clonotype was recovered from a man aged 55-75 years with active or convalescent COVID-19. Sample: peripheral blood.

As DNA, the CDR3 is TGTGCCAGCAGACGTCCGAGGGATAGCAATCAGCCCCAGCATTTT. It is translated as CASRRPRDSNQPQHF. This chain connects TRBV25-1 to TRBJ1-5, with D uncertain. Germline assignment: CDR1 MGHDK and CDR2 SYGVNS. Trimming removed 6 bases from V and 0 bases from J, with 12 bases in between. The CDR3 sequence is 15 residues long.